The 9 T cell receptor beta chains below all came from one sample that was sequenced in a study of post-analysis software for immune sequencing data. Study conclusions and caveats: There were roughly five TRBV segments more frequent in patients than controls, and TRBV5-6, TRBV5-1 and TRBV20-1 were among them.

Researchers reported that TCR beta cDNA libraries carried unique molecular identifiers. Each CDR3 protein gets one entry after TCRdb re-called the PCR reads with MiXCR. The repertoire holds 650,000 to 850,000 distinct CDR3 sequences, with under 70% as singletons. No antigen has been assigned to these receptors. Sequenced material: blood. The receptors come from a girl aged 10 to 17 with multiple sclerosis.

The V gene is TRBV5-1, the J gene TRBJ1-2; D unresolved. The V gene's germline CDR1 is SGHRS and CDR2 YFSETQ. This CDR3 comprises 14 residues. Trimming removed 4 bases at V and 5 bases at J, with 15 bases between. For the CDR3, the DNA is TGCGCCAGCAGCCCGCAGGAAGGCTATTATGGCTACACCTTC. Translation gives CASSPQEGYYGYTF.

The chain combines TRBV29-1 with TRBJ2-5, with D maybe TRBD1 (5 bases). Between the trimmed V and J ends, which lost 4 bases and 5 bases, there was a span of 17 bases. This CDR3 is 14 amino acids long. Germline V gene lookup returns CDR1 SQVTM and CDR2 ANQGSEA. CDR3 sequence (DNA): TGCAGCGTTGGGAACAGGCAGGGCCGCGAGACCCAGTACTTC. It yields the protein CSVGNRQGRETQYF.

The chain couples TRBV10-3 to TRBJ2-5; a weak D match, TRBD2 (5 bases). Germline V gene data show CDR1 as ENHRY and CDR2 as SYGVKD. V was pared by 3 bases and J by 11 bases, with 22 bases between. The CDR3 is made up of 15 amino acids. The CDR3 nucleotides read TGTGCCATCAGTGAAGTAGATGACGGAGTGAGGGAGCAGTACTTC. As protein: CAISEVDDGVREQYF.

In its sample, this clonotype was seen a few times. The CDR3 nucleotides are TGTGCCAGCAGTGCTGACAGGGGACGAAGTGGAAACACCATATATTTT. It specifies CASSADRGRSGNTIYF. V gene TRBV6-6 combines with J gene TRBJ1-3; TRBD1 matches at 8 bases. Germline-derived CDR1 and CDR2 are MNHNY and SVGAGI (reference sequence). The CDR3 length is 16 residues. With V trimmed by 5 bases and J by 3 bases, 9 bases remained unmatched.

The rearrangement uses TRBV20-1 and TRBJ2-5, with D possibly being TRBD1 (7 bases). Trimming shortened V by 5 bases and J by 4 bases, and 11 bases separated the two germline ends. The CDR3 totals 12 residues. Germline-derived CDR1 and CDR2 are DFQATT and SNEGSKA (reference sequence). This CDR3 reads CSAGGGRETQYF. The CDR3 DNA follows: TGCAGTGCTGGAGGGGGCCGAGAGACCCAGTACTTC.

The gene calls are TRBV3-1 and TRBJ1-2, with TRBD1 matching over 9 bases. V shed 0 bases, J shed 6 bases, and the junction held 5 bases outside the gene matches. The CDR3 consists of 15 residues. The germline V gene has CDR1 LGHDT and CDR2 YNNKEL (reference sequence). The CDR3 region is CASSQEGTGRDGYTF. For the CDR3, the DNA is TGTGCCAGCAGCCAAGAAGGGACAGGGCGTGATGGCTACACCTTC.

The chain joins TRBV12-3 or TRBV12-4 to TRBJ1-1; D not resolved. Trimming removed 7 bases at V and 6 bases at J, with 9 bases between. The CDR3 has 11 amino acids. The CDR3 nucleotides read TGTGCCAGCACCCTCGGGGCTGAAGCTTTCTTT. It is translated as CASTLGAEAFF.

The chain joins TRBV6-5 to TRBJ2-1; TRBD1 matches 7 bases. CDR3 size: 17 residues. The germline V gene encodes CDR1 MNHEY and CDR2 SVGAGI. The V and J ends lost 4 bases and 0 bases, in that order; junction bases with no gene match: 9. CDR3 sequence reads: CASSSLKQGHSYNEQFF. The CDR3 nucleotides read TGTGCCAGCAGTTCCCTAAAACAGGGGCACTCCTACAATGAGCAGTTCTTC.

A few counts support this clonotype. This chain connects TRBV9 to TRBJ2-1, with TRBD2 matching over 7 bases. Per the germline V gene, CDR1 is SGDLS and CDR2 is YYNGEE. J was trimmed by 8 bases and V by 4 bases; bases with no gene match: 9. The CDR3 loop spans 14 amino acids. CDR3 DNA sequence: TGTGCCAGCAGCCTATCCGGCACTAGCGATGAGCAGTTCTTC. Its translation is CASSLSGTSDEQFF.